The clone carrying this TCR beta chain was recorded a few times. The sample is PBMC spiked with counted cells of clone KT2. The data were obtained in a study of quantifying T cell responses using KT2 cells. Study at large: RNA was reverse transcribed with TCR alpha and beta constant-region primers. A predetermined fluorescence threshold ended the second PCR, run as a qPCR.

Each cDNA got a UMI-containing oligo ligated at its 3' end. An equimolar mix of RC1.1 and RC1.2 primed the beta chain across TRBC1 and TRBC2. From the second PCR onward, TCR alpha and beta chains were processed separately. TCRdb re-analysed the UMI-ligation and nested PCR reads in MiXCR, keeping a single row per CDR3 protein. The data hold tens of thousands of distinct CDR3 sequences, with 6% to 8% observed a single time. With 3 bases clipped from V and 5 bases from J, the junction kept 7 bases outside the gene matches. The CDR3 has 14 amino acids. Germline V gene data show CDR1 as MNHEY and CDR2 as SVGEGT.

The genes are TRBV6-2 or TRBV6-3 and TRBJ2-7; TRBD2 matches 7 bases. The sequence was collected from a human donor. What was sequenced was PBMCs spiked with cells of the T cell clone KT2. CDR3 in amino acids: CASSYRDYRNEQYF. The CDR3 nucleotides are TGTGCCAGCAGTTATAGGGACTATCGGAACGAGCAGTACTTC.